Below are 19 T cell receptor beta chains sequenced from a single sample in a study of shared clonotypes between healthy human individuals. Assay used: immunoSEQ multiplex PCR; TCRdb lists only in-frame clones, some missing. Of more than 2 million clones listed, roughly 94% are singletons. Sequenced sample: naive CD4+ T cells sorted from blood. The subset here: CD45RA+ positively selected. These receptors all stem from a man in his late teens or twenties in good health.

V and J are TRBV19 and TRBJ1-4; the D gene is possibly TRBD1 (5 bases). Germline CDR1 and CDR2: LNHDA and SQIVND (reference sequence). Trimming removed 2 bases at V and 5 bases at J, with 12 bases between. This CDR3 contains 15 residues. Here the CDR3 DNA reads TGTGCCAGTAGTATATTGGCCAGGGCGAATGAAAAACTGTTTTTT. This encodes CASSILARANEKLFF.

This chain connects TRBV7-6 to TRBJ2-7, with 10 nucleotides matching TRBD2. Germline lookup yields CDR1 SGHVS and CDR2 FNYEAQ. This CDR3 spans 16 amino acids. J lost 3 bases, V lost 1 base, and 6 bases had no gene match. CDR3 amino acids: CASSLGPSGGDYEQYF. The CDR3 coding sequence is TGTGCCAGCAGCTTAGGACCTAGCGGGGGAGACTACGAGCAGTACTTC.

DNA of the CDR3: TGTGCCAGCAGTAGGTTGGGGGGCAGCACAGATACGCAGTATTTT. The encoded protein is CASSRLGGSTDTQYF. The genes are TRBV7-2 and TRBJ2-3, with D perhaps assigned TRBD1 or TRBD2 (6 bases each). Deletions cut 6 bases from V and 0 bases from J, with 13 bases between. The CDR3 is 15 amino acids. Germline CDR1 reads SGHTA; CDR2 reads FQGNSA.

The chain recombines TRBV10-1 with TRBJ2-7; D not resolved. This CDR3 has 15 amino acids. Germline V gives CDR1 WNHNN, CDR2 SYGVQD (reference sequence). Trimming stripped 0 bases from V and 1 base from J, with 10 bases between. In DNA, the CDR3 is TGCGCCAGCAGTGAGTCCCAGAGAGTTTCCTACGAGCAGTACTTC. Protein: CASSESQRVSYEQYF.

This chain joins TRBV7-2 and TRBJ2-5, with D unresolved. The ends were cut back, 3 bases at V and 7 bases at J, with 15 bases in the middle. The germline CDR1 and CDR2 sequences are SGHTA and FQGNSA. This CDR3 has 14 amino acids. The CDR3 bases are TGTGCCAGCAGCTTGAGATTTCAATCTGGGACCCAGTACTTC. It codes for CASSLRFQSGTQYF.

Details on this clone: This sample includes further DNA sequences coding for the same CDR3. The chain is built from TRBV10-3 and TRBJ2-1; D not certain. The CDR3 totals 11 residues. Looked up from germline, CDR1 is ENHRY and CDR2 is SYGVKD. The V end was cut by 2 bases, the J end by 10 bases, with 6 bases between. CDR3 nucleotides: TGTGCCATCAGTGAGGGCGACGAGCAGTTCTTC. It specifies CAISEGDEQFF.

The chain employs TRBV5-1 and TRBJ2-2; D gene unclear. Germline CDR1 SGHRS, CDR2 YFSETQ. V was pared by 7 bases and J by 3 bases, with 19 bases between. CDR3 length equals 16 residues. In DNA form, the CDR3 reads TGCGCCAGCTGCCGCCAGGCCCGGCAGGACACCGGGGAGCTGTTTTTT. Residues: CASCRQARQDTGELFF.

The gene calls are TRBV7-6 and TRBJ1-1; D might be TRBD1 (6 bases). With 5 bases removed from V and 0 bases from J, the gap between germline ends came to 13 bases. CDR3 size: 15 residues. The germline V gene encodes CDR1 SGHVS and CDR2 FNYEAQ. The CDR3 reads CASSARDNMNTEAFF. CDR3 in DNA: TGTGCCAGCAGCGCTCGGGACAACATGAACACTGAAGCTTTCTTT.

The V and J genes are TRBV4-3 and TRBJ2-1; D is unclear. CDR3 size: 15 residues. Germline CDR1 reads LGHNA; CDR2 reads YSLEER. V was shortened by 0 bases and J by 6 bases, with 12 bases between the two germline ends. The CDR3 loop reads CASSQDRYVGNEQFF. DNA for the CDR3: TGCGCCAGCAGCCAAGATAGGTACGTGGGCAATGAGCAGTTCTTC.

The chain recombines TRBV18 with TRBJ1-4, with TRBD1 matching over 8 bases. V lost 1 base, J lost 2 bases, and 3 bases stayed unmatched. Germline assignment: CDR1 KGHSH and CDR2 LQKENI. CDR3 size: 16 residues. CDR3 sequence: CASSPRQGATNEKLFF. CDR3 DNA: TGTGCCAGCTCACCACGCCAGGGGGCCACTAATGAAAAACTGTTTTTT.

This chain joins TRBV5-1 and TRBJ2-6, with D possibly matching TRBD1 (6 bases). Germline V gene lookup returns CDR1 SGHRS and CDR2 YFSETQ. The CDR3 sequence is 14 residues long. The V gene lost 5 bases and the J gene lost 4 bases, with 10 bases spanning the gap. CDR3 in amino acids: CASRSGEGANVLTF. The CDR3 coding sequence is TGCGCCAGCAGATCAGGGGAAGGGGCCAACGTCCTGACTTTC.

This chain connects TRBV5-6 to TRBJ1-5; D is possibly TRBD1 (6 bases). The CDR3 has 13 residues. With 3 bases removed from V and 4 bases from J, the gap between germline ends came to 8 bases. CDR1 and CDR2 from the germline V gene are SGHDT and YYEEEE. The CDR3 region is CASSSQGNQPQHF. The CDR3 DNA reads as TGTGCCAGCAGCTCACAGGGAAATCAGCCCCAGCATTTT.

V gene TRBV7-9 combines with J gene TRBJ1-2; no clear D gene. Germline V lookup: CDR1 SEHNR, CDR2 FQNEAQ (reference sequence). V lost 5 bases to trimming and J lost 6 bases, with 19 bases between them. CDR3 length equals 15 residues. The chain's CDR3 is CASSHSTRISDGYTF. Written as DNA, the CDR3 is TGTGCCAGCAGCCATAGTACAAGAATAAGTGATGGCTACACCTTC.

For this clone: Different DNA sequences within this sample yield the same CDR3. The V call is TRBV6-5, the J call TRBJ1-5, with 7 bases matching TRBD1. The ends lost 6 bases at V and 4 bases at J; junction bases unmatched: 9. CDR3 length equals 15 residues. Looked up from germline, CDR1 is MNHEY and CDR2 is SVGAGI. CDR3 bases: TGTGCCAGCAGCGCCGGCACAGGGGCTAATCAGCCCCAGCATTTT. Encoded protein: CASSAGTGANQPQHF.

The V call is TRBV29-1, the J call TRBJ1-2, with TRBD1 matching over 7 bases. The CDR3 covers 13 residues. CDR1 is SQVTM, CDR2 ANQGSEA, per germline. Trimming removed 8 bases from V and 1 base from J; junction bases left unmatched: 7. The chain's CDR3 is CSLETGSNYGYTF. CDR3 DNA: TGCAGCCTCGAGACAGGGAGTAACTATGGCTACACCTTC.

Here the CDR3 reads CASSLPQTTPGTQYF. DNA for the CDR3: TGCGCCAGCAGCTTGCCTCAGACTACCCCTGGGACCCAGTACTTC. The genes are TRBV5-1 and TRBJ2-5; D perhaps matches TRBD2 (5 bases). V was cut by 1 base and J by 7 bases, with 17 bases left in between. Germline V gene lookup returns CDR1 SGHRS and CDR2 YFSETQ. The CDR3 contains 15 residues.

This chain uses TRBV4-2 with TRBJ1-5; TRBD1 aligns across 10 bases. The length of the CDR3 is 14 residues. The V gene end was trimmed by 9 bases and the J gene end by 3 bases; junction bases not matched to a gene: 5. From germline, CDR1 is LGHNA and CDR2 YNFKEQ. CDR3 DNA sequence: TGTGCCAGTCGACAGGGGGCGGACAATCAGCCCCAGCATTTT. This translates into CASRQGADNQPQHF.

This rearrangement joins TRBV5-4 to TRBJ1-4; 7 bases are shared with TRBD1. CDR1 is SGHNT, CDR2 YYREEE, per germline (reference sequence). V lost 2 bases, J lost 0 bases, and 7 bases stayed unmatched. The CDR3 totals 17 residues. The CDR3 sequence: CASSFAARGATNEKLFF. CDR3 coding DNA: TGTGCCAGCAGCTTTGCGGCCAGGGGGGCAACTAATGAAAAACTGTTTTTT.

Concerning this clone itself: Additional DNA sequences in this sample encode the identical CDR3. V gene TRBV15 combines with J gene TRBJ1-3, with D perhaps TRBD1 (5 bases). CDR1 LNHNV and CDR2 YYDKDF come from the germline V gene (reference sequence). V shed 0 bases and J shed 0 bases, with 6 bases lying between them. CDR3 length: 15 residues. For the CDR3, the DNA is TGTGCCACCAGCAGAGATCAGGGCTCTGGAAACACCATATATTTT. This gives the protein CATSRDQGSGNTIYF.